One sample yielded the 26 T cell receptor beta chains listed below, sequenced in a study of OX40 agonist ivuxolimab in advanced cancers. Here immunoSEQ multiplex PCR was the method, and the copy in TCRdb shows in-frame clones only, minus some. The top ten hold approximately 0.36% of the sample, which has 90,000 or so clones, roughly 89% seen once. The specimen was CD4+ or CD8+ T cells sorted from blood, collected in a trial of the OX40 agonist ivuxolimab. These receptors were taken from an adult with an advanced solid tumor such as melanoma, head and neck, liver or kidney cancer.

This chain connects TRBV6-6 to TRBJ1-1; perhaps TRBD1 as D (6 bases). The CDR3 has 13 amino acids. Germline-derived CDR1 and CDR2 are MNHNY and SVGAGI (reference sequence). V was clipped by 7 bases and J by 3 bases, with 12 bases between them. Here the CDR3 DNA reads TGTGCCAGCAATCTCAGGGGCTACACTGAAGCTTTCTTT. As protein: CASNLRGYTEAFF.

This chain's CDR3 is CASSSGLAGGRSYNEQFF. CDR3 DNA: TGTGCCAGCAGTTCGGGACTAGCGGGAGGCCGCTCCTACAATGAGCAGTTCTTC. This chain joins TRBV27 and TRBJ2-1, with TRBD2 matching 15 bases. The ends lost 4 bases at V and 0 bases at J; junction bases unmatched: 4. The germline V gene encodes CDR1 MNHEY and CDR2 SMNVEV (reference sequence). The CDR3 contains 18 residues.

The V and J genes are TRBV7-9 and TRBJ1-2; D unresolved. Germline V gene lookup returns CDR1 SEHNR and CDR2 FQNEAQ (reference sequence). Between the trimmed V and J ends, which lost 3 bases and 7 bases, there was a span of 12 bases. This CDR3 contains 13 residues. The DNA for the CDR3 is TGTGCCAGCAGCTTGGCCTCGGCCAGTGGCTACACCTTC. Protein product: CASSLASASGYTF.

The chain couples TRBV7-2 to TRBJ1-5; D gene unclear. Germline CDR1 is SGHTA and CDR2 is FQGNSA. V was shortened by 4 bases and J by 6 bases, with 7 bases between the two germline ends. The CDR3 extends over 12 amino acids. The chain's CDR3 is CASSSVGQPQHF. The CDR3, as DNA: TGTGCCAGCAGCTCGGTCGGTCAGCCCCAGCATTTT.

The rearrangement links TRBV4-2 to TRBJ2-3; TRBD1 or TRBD2 may be the D gene (7 bases each). The germline gives CDR1 LGHNA, CDR2 YNFKEQ. Trimming took 0 bases from V and 9 from J, leaving 13 bases between them. The CDR3 consists of 14 residues. CDR3 DNA sequence: TGTGCCAGCAGCCAAGATCAGGGGGGGAGAACGCAGTATTTT. Translating it yields CASSQDQGGRTQYF.

The V call is TRBV10-3, the J call TRBJ1-6; D gene uncertain. The germline CDR1 and CDR2 sequences are ENHRY and SYGVKD. V lost 5 bases and J 5 bases, leaving 13 bases between the germline ends. This CDR3 is built from 15 residues. This chain's CDR3 is CAISKSSGDNSPLHF. The DNA of the CDR3 is TGTGCCATCAGTAAATCCTCCGGGGATAATTCACCCCTCCACTTT.

The chain joins TRBV29-1 to TRBJ2-1; TRBD2 aligns across 9 bases. Germline V lookup: CDR1 SQVTM, CDR2 ANQGSEA. The CDR3 spans 14 residues. V lost 3 bases and J lost 9; bases outside the gene matches: 9. The CDR3 loop reads CSVEYASGATEQFF. The CDR3 nucleotides are TGCAGCGTTGAGTACGCTAGCGGGGCTACTGAGCAGTTCTTC.

The chain carries TRBV19 and TRBJ2-5, with TRBD2 matching over 14 bases. This CDR3 comprises 18 residues. Unmatched junction bases numbered 10, after V lost 3 bases and J lost 4 bases. The V gene's germline CDR1 is LNHDA and CDR2 SQIVND (reference sequence). CDR3 in DNA: TGTGCCAGTAGTATGGGACTAGCGGGGGCAGGTCCGCCAGAGACCCAGTACTTC. It is translated as CASSMGLAGAGPPETQYF.

The CDR3 region has the DNA TGTGCCAGCAGTGAAGGAGGACTGAGCTCTTCACCCCTCCACTTT. Its translation: CASSEGGLSSSPLHF. This chain connects TRBV25-1 to TRBJ1-6; unclear D gene. Germline values: CDR1 MGHDK, CDR2 SYGVNS. Trimming took 2 bases from V and 9 from J, leaving 14 bases between them. This CDR3 spans 15 amino acids.

This chain joins TRBV10-3 and TRBJ1-1; a possible D gene is TRBD1 (5 bases). The ends were cut back, 3 bases at V and 4 bases at J, with 12 bases in the middle. This CDR3 region has 14 residues. Germline V CDR1 and CDR2: ENHRY, SYGVKD. The CDR3 sequence is CAISDRGLTTEAFF. In DNA form, the CDR3 reads TGTGCCATCAGTGACCGGGGGTTAACCACTGAAGCTTTCTTT.

V is TRBV7-8 and J is TRBJ1-1; no clear D. V lost 3 bases and J 1 base, leaving 6 bases between the germline ends. Looked up from germline, CDR1 is SGHVS and CDR2 is FQNEAQ. This CDR3 has 13 amino acids. CDR3 amino acids: CASSFYSNTEAFF. The DNA for the CDR3 is TGTGCCAGCAGCTTTTATTCGAACACTGAAGCTTTCTTT.

The CDR3 bases are TGTGCCAGCAGCCTGCGAGAGACCCAGTACTTC. It codes for CASSLRETQYF. The rearrangement uses TRBV11-2 and TRBJ2-5; D remains unclear. V dropped 5 bases and J dropped 4 bases, with 5 bases sitting between them. The CDR3 covers 11 residues. The germline V gene encodes CDR1 SGHAT and CDR2 FQNNGV.

The J gene is TRBJ2-1, the V gene TRBV2; D possibly corresponds to TRBD2 (7 bases). Germline V gene data show CDR1 as SNHLY and CDR2 as FYNNEI. The CDR3 length is 16 residues. The V and J ends lost 4 bases and 4 bases respectively, with 17 bases between them. CDR3 nucleotides: TGTGCCAGCAGTGGGGGGGGCCGGGATTTTTACAATGAGCAGTTCTTC. Translating gives CASSGGGRDFYNEQFF.

J is TRBJ2-7 and V is TRBV2; 7 bases align to TRBD2. The J segment lost 4 bases and the V segment lost 5 bases, leaving 26 bases of the junction unmatched. This CDR3 has 20 residues. The germline gives CDR1 SNHLY, CDR2 FYNNEI. CDR3 amino acids: CASSPPGEIIGGESLYEQYF. The CDR3 DNA reads as TGTGCCAGCAGTCCCCCAGGAGAGATAATTGGGGGGGAGAGCCTATACGAGCAGTACTTC.

V and J are TRBV7-8 and TRBJ2-4; TRBD2 matches 10 bases. V gave up 2 bases and J gave up 7 bases; unmatched junction bases: 2. This CDR3 contains 14 residues. Looked up from germline, CDR1 is SGHVS and CDR2 is FQNEAQ. CDR3 region: CASSLSSGRNIQYF. The CDR3 nucleotides are TGTGCCAGCAGCTTAAGTAGCGGGAGGAACATTCAGTACTTC.

This sequence joins TRBV29-1 and TRBJ1-1; TRBD1 might be the D (5 bases). CDR3 length: 12 amino acids. CDR1 is SQVTM, CDR2 ANQGSEA, per germline. Trimming took off 7 bases at V and 4 bases at J, with 13 bases between the two ends. The CDR3 region has the DNA TGCAGCGCTCCCAGGGTCGGCACTGAAGCTTTCTTT. This translates into CSAPRVGTEAFF.

This chain uses TRBV6-5 with TRBJ2-7, with D perhaps given as TRBD1 or TRBD2 (5 bases each). Germline CDR1 MNHEY, CDR2 SVGAGI. The CDR3 consists of 15 residues. V gave up 0 bases and J gave up 2 bases, with 11 bases separating them. CDR3 region: CASSYSGALPYEQYF. CDR3 coding DNA: TGTGCCAGCAGTTACTCCGGGGCGCTCCCCTACGAGCAGTACTTC.

Details on this clone: The conserved final phenylalanine or tryptophan is absent from the CDR3, which likely points to a read error. The DNA is left out, because the CDR3 cannot be placed on it with certainty; the CDR3 is given as TCRdb lists it. The genes are TRBV5-6 and TRBJ1-1; TRBD1, the table's D call, lacks a check against the DNA. Germline CDR1 and CDR2: SGHDT and YYEEEE. The CDR3 length is 12 residues, termini included. Here the CDR3 reads CASSLGAGVRVC.

The V and J genes are TRBV6-6 and TRBJ1-6, with TRBD1 matching 10 bases. J gave up 7 bases and V 4 bases, and 7 bases lay outside the gene matches. This CDR3 spans 16 amino acids. CDR1 is MNHNY, CDR2 SVGAGI, per germline (reference sequence). CDR3 sequence: CASSSRQGASNSPLHF. In DNA form, the CDR3 reads TGTGCCAGCAGTTCTCGACAGGGGGCATCGAATTCACCCCTCCACTTT.

This chain connects TRBV9 to TRBJ2-5, with no clear D. Germline loops: CDR1 SGDLS, CDR2 YYNGEE. V dropped 3 bases and J dropped 7 bases, with 13 bases sitting between them. This CDR3 is 13 amino acids long. The CDR3 region is CASSETPGGTQYF. In DNA, the CDR3 is TGTGCCAGCAGCGAAACCCCGGGTGGGACCCAGTACTTC.

The gene calls are TRBV4-3 and TRBJ1-2; D call uncertain. The CDR3 contains 13 residues. Germline V gene lookup returns CDR1 LGHNA and CDR2 YSLEER. V lost 4 bases and J lost 5, with 11 bases in between. The CDR3 spells CASSPVSGYGYTF. DNA for the CDR3: TGCGCCAGCAGCCCGGTTTCTGGATATGGCTACACCTTC.

V and J are TRBV6-4 and TRBJ1-5; D unclear. This CDR3 comprises 13 residues. V was cut by 6 bases and J by 5 bases, with 11 bases left in between. Germline V lookup: CDR1 MRHNA, CDR2 SNTAGT. CDR3 DNA: TGTGCCAGCAGCCCTTATGAGGATCAGCCCCAGCATTTT. This translates into CASSPYEDQPQHF.

CDR3 protein: CASGTGTGRTEAFF. The CDR3 nucleotides are TGTGCCAGTGGTACCGGGACAGGGAGAACTGAAGCTTTCTTT. J is TRBJ1-1 and V is TRBV6-5; TRBD1 aligns across 9 bases. After removal of 9 bases from V and 5 bases from J, the junction contained 10 bases not matched to a gene. CDR1 and CDR2 (germline): MNHEY, SVGAGI. The CDR3 loop spans 14 amino acids.

The chain uses TRBV30 and TRBJ2-3, with D perhaps matching TRBD2 (6 bases). The V gene's germline CDR1 is GTSNPN and CDR2 SVGIG (reference sequence). V was shortened by 2 bases and J by 2 bases, with 20 bases between the two germline ends. CDR3 size: 17 residues. The CDR3 nucleotides are TGTGCCTGGAGTTTAGGAGGGAGTGGGGCATTCACAGATACGCAGTATTTT. Amino acid sequence: CAWSLGGSGAFTDTQYF.

The chain joins TRBV7-8 to TRBJ1-2; D may be TRBD1 (5 bases). The V and J ends lost 0 bases and 4 bases respectively, with 9 bases between them. Germline V CDR1 and CDR2: SGHVS, FQNEAQ. This CDR3 region has 14 residues. The CDR3, as DNA: TGTGCCAGCAGCTTAGCGGTGGGGCCCTATGGCTACACCTTC. Translated, it gives CASSLAVGPYGYTF.

This chain links TRBV7-9 with TRBJ1-2; 7 bases map to TRBD1. Looked up from germline, CDR1 is SEHNR and CDR2 is FQNEAQ (reference sequence). This CDR3 has 13 amino acids. The V segment lost 1 base and the J segment 8 bases; nucleotides outside the gene matches: 4. The CDR3 DNA reads as TGTGCCAGCAGCTTAGATCGGGACAGAGGCTACACCTTC. Protein: CASSLDRDRGYTF.